This TCR beta chain originates from a study of cytomegalovirus exposure and HLA in healthy donors. The study's findings and limits: One variant, a missense change in DCLRE1C, was linked in a later analysis to TCR beta V- and J-gene trimming. Follow-up analysis seemed to connect common viral pathogens with several of the most significant clusters identified.

Points on this clone: The antigen is undetermined.

Germline lookup yields CDR1 MGHDK and CDR2 SYGVNS. Unmatched junction bases numbered 8, after V lost 4 bases and J lost 3 bases. The CDR3 consists of 16 residues. Use of 60 Vbeta and 13 Jbeta primers characterized the PCR. Sequenced by immunoSEQ multiplex PCR; TCRdb stores in-frame clones only, minus some. The table lists some 100,000 clones, around three quarters of them singletons, with approximately 2.6% in the top ten. The genes are TRBV25-1 and TRBJ2-7, with TRBD2 identical over 11 bases. This TCR was recovered from a female donor in good health and CMV-seronegative. Sequencing was performed on PBMCs. CDR3 coding DNA: TGTGCCAGCAGTGGCGAATCTAGCGGGGGGAACTACGAGCAGTACTTC. Translation: CASSGESSGGNYEQYF.